Listed here are 18 T cell receptor beta chains from one sample, sequenced in a study of OX40 agonist ivuxolimab in advanced cancers. The method was immunoSEQ multiplex PCR; TCRdb's version includes in-frame clones alone and lacks a portion of them. The sample records about 100,000 clones, 94% being singletons. This specimen consisted of CD4+ or CD8+ T cells sorted from blood, obtained in a trial of the OX40 agonist ivuxolimab. The receptor set was obtained from an adult with an advanced solid tumor such as melanoma, head and neck, liver or kidney cancer.

The chain uses TRBV19 and TRBJ2-2; TRBD2 matches 8 bases. In germline, CDR1 is LNHDA, CDR2 SQIVND (reference sequence). This CDR3 region has 17 residues. V trimming: 0 bases; J trimming: 11 bases; junction bases outside the gene matches: 14. Here the CDR3 reads CASSIDTELADHGELFF. In DNA form, the CDR3 reads TGTGCCAGTAGTATAGATACGGAACTAGCGGACCACGGAGAGCTGTTTTTT.

V gene TRBV6-1 combines with J gene TRBJ2-2; D might be TRBD1 or TRBD2, each matching 5 bases. The CDR3 has 18 amino acids. V gave up 2 bases and J gave up 1 base, with 17 bases separating them. Germline loops: CDR1 MNHNS, CDR2 SASEGT. CDR3 nucleotide sequence: TGTGCCAGCAGTGAACGGGACGGACGTGGCTGGAACACCGGGGAGCTGTTTTTT. It translates to CASSERDGRGWNTGELFF.

This chain links TRBV18 with TRBJ1-1; possibly TRBD1 for D (5 bases). The germline gives CDR1 KGHSH, CDR2 LQKENI. This CDR3 comprises 14 residues. V dropped 2 bases and J dropped 7 bases, with 14 bases sitting between them. The CDR3 loop reads CASSPVGTADEAFF. The CDR3 DNA follows: TGTGCCAGCTCACCAGTTGGGACGGCCGATGAAGCTTTCTTT. The whole variable domain, filled in from reference TRBV18 and TRBJ1-1, reads NAGVMQNPRHLVRRRGQEARLRCSPMKGHSHVYWYRQLPEEGLKFMVYLQKENIIDESGMPKERFSAEFPKEGPSILRIQQVVRGDSAAYFCASSPVGTADEAFFGQGTRLTVV.

This chain uses TRBV30 with TRBJ2-7; unclear D gene. V shed 0 bases and J shed 0 bases, with 6 bases lying between them. From germline, CDR1 is GTSNPN and CDR2 SVGIG (reference sequence). This CDR3 has 13 amino acids. CDR3 region: CAWSVGRSYEQYF. CDR3 DNA sequence: TGTGCCTGGAGTGTAGGCCGCTCCTACGAGCAGTACTTC.

The chain couples TRBV7-9 to TRBJ1-2, with D uncertain. The CDR3 is made up of 14 amino acids. Germline V CDR1 and CDR2: SEHNR, FQNEAQ (reference sequence). V lost 4 bases to trimming and J lost 7 bases, with 16 bases between them. The CDR3 here is CASSSLFQFGGYTF. In DNA form, the CDR3 reads TGTGCCAGCAGCTCCCTCTTTCAGTTCGGTGGCTACACCTTC.

The rearrangement uses TRBV2 and TRBJ1-2; D remains unclear. V was shortened by 10 bases and J by 1 base, with 16 bases between the two germline ends. Germline V CDR1 and CDR2: SNHLY, FYNNEI. The length of the CDR3 is 14 residues. Written as DNA, the CDR3 is TGTGCCACCGTCGGGGAGAGCCTTAACTATGGCTACACCTTC. Its translation is CATVGESLNYGYTF.

The chain employs TRBV7-6 and TRBJ2-1; TRBD2 matches 11 bases. V trimming: 6 bases; J trimming: 4 bases; junction bases outside the gene matches: 5. Germline CDR1 SGHVS, CDR2 FNYEAQ. The CDR3 spans 15 residues. CDR3 region: CASSQGLAVYNEQFF. The CDR3 DNA sequence: TGTGCCAGCAGTCAGGGACTAGCGGTATACAATGAGCAGTTCTTC. Full variable domain (missing parts from reference TRBV7-6 and TRBJ2-1): GAGVSQSPRYKVTKRGQDVALRCDPISGHVSLYWYRQALGQGPEFLTYFNYEAQQDKSGLPNDRFSAERPEGSISTLTIQRTEQRDSAMYRCASSQGLAVYNEQFFGPGTRLTVL.

This chain joins TRBV6-1 and TRBJ2-5; TRBD1 or TRBD2 may be the D gene (5 bases each). V dropped 3 bases and J dropped 7 bases, with 12 bases sitting between them. The germline V gene has CDR1 MNHNS and CDR2 SASEGT. The CDR3 runs to 13 residues. Written as DNA, the CDR3 is TGTGCCAGCAGTGAGGGGGTAGGGGCGACCCAGTACTTC. Amino acid sequence: CASSEGVGATQYF.

The chain joins TRBV9 to TRBJ2-7; tentative D call: TRBD2 (5 bases). Germline CDR1 reads SGDLS; CDR2 reads YYNGEE. CDR3 length equals 15 residues. V lost 0 bases and J 2 bases, leaving 12 bases between the germline ends. This CDR3 reads CASSVGGGGTYEQYF. CDR3 in DNA: TGTGCCAGCAGCGTAGGGGGTGGAGGCACCTACGAGCAGTACTTC.

This clone was recorded once. The chain carries TRBV21-1 and TRBJ1-2; the table assigns TRBD1, which was not confirmed against the DNA. TRBV21-1 is annotated as a pseudogene. The CDR3 is made up of 16 amino acids. The chain's CDR3 is CASSKYPGHLHYGYTF. As DNA, the CDR3 is TGTGCCAGCAGCAAATACCCGGGACACCTCCACTATGGCTACACCTTC.

The rearrangement uses TRBV4-3 and TRBJ2-7; D not resolved. This CDR3 comprises 13 residues. Germline CDR1 is LGHNA and CDR2 is YSLEER. V was pared by 0 bases and J by 1 base, with 4 bases between. The CDR3 region is CASSQDLSYEQYF. The CDR3 nucleotides read TGCGCCAGCAGCCAAGATCTATCCTACGAGCAGTACTTC.

The J gene is TRBJ1-5, the V gene TRBV4-3; D is uncertain. The V gene lost 4 bases and the J gene lost 1 base, with 11 bases spanning the gap. Germline CDR1 reads LGHNA; CDR2 reads YSLEER. CDR3 length: 15 residues. CDR3 bases: TGCGCCAGCAGCCCCGCGTTTAGCAGCAATCAGCCCCAGCATTTT. Translation: CASSPAFSSNQPQHF.

The chain has TRBV15 and TRBJ1-5; possibly TRBD1 for D (5 bases). There are 15 residues in the CDR3. Germline V gene sequence: CDR1 LNHNV, CDR2 YYDKDF (reference sequence). V was pared by 0 bases and J by 2 bases, with 8 bases between. This CDR3 reads CATSRDKQGNQPQHF. CDR3 bases: TGTGCCACCAGCAGAGATAAACAGGGCAATCAGCCCCAGCATTTT.

The rearrangement links TRBV14 to TRBJ1-2, with TRBD1 matching over 12 bases. V lost 5 bases and J lost 6; bases outside the gene matches: 7. The CDR3 contains 15 residues. From germline, CDR1 is SGHDN and CDR2 FVKESK. The CDR3 loop reads CASSAGTGGAHGYTF. The CDR3 region has the DNA TGTGCCAGCAGCGCCGGGACAGGGGGCGCCCATGGCTACACCTTC.

This chain joins TRBV2 and TRBJ2-7; weak D call: TRBD2 (5 bases). V gave up 4 bases and J gave up 1 base, with 11 bases separating them. In germline, CDR1 is SNHLY, CDR2 FYNNEI. CDR3 length: 14 residues. The CDR3 nucleotides are TGTGCCAGCAGTGGACTACCCCTTTCCTACGAGCAGTACTTC. This translates into CASSGLPLSYEQYF.

The chain joins TRBV27 to TRBJ2-4; either TRBD1 or TRBD2 may supply D (7 bases each). Trimming stripped 2 bases from V and 5 bases from J, with 13 bases between. The germline V gene encodes CDR1 MNHEY and CDR2 SMNVEV (reference sequence). This CDR3 region has 15 residues. The CDR3 region is CASSLMAGGENIQYF. The CDR3 DNA sequence: TGTGCCAGCAGTTTAATGGCAGGGGGGGAAAACATTCAGTACTTC.

This clone is a singleton in its sample. The chain recombines TRBV9 with TRBJ2-3; 10 bases are shared with TRBD2. From germline, CDR1 is SGDLS and CDR2 YYNGEE. V dropped 3 bases and J dropped 5; count of bases not matched to a gene: 9. The CDR3 length is 16 residues. CDR3 in DNA: TGTGCCAGCAGCGCCGACCTAGCGGGGGCCCTAGATACGCAGTATTTT. Amino acids: CASSADLAGALDTQYF.

The rearrangement uses TRBV28 and TRBJ2-5; D uncertain. Trimming took 6 bases from V and 5 from J, leaving 19 bases between them. This CDR3 spans 15 amino acids. Germline CDR1 and CDR2: MDHEN and SYDVKM. CDR3 amino acids: CASSTIGQFGETQYF. DNA for the CDR3: TGTGCCAGCAGCACCATTGGGCAGTTCGGTGAGACCCAGTACTTC.